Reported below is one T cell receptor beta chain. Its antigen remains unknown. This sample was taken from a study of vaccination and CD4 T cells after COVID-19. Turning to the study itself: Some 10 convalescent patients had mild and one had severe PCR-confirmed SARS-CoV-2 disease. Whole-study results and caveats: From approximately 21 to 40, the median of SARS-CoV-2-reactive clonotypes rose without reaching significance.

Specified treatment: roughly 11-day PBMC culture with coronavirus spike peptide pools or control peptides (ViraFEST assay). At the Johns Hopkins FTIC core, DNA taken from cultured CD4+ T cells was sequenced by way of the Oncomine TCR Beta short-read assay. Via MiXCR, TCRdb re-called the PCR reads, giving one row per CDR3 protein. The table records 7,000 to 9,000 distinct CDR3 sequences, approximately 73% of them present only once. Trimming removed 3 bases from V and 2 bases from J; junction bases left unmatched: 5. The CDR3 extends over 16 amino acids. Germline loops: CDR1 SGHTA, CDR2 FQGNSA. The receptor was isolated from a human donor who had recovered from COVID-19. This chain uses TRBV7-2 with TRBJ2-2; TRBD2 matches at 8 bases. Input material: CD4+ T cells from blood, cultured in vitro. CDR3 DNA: TGTGCCAGCAGCTTCCTTAGCGGGATTAACACCGGGGAGCTGTTTTTT. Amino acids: CASSFLSGINTGELFF. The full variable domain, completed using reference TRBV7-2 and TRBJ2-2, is GAGVSQSPSNKVTEKGKDVELRCDPISGHTALYWYRQSLGQGLEFLIYFQGNSAPDKSGLPSDRFSAERTGGSVSTLTIQRTQQEDSAVYLCASSFLSGINTGELFFGEGSRLTVL.